This TCR beta chain was observed in a study of blood T cell repertoires in COVID-19 (dated by TCRdb to the early 2020s). With regard to the full study: Samples covering the acute and convalescent phases of COVID-19 were provided by collaborators in the United States, Italy and Spain. A freely available public database, intended as a resource for researchers studying the immune response to SARS-CoV-2, is where the repertoires were released. Where HLA class I and class II types were available, the types were taken from metadata supplied by the sample provider, not from assay-based typing. A de-identified subject ID, COVID-19 status, age in years and sex were almost always included in the sample metadata. The material from the prospective study consisted of cDNA or gDNA derived from T cells, B-cell-depleted T cells, or PBMCs. The samples were drawn from the first 160 participants of the ongoing ImmuneRACE study and from over a thousand subjects provided by 6 global collaborators. The dataset comprised deeply sampled blood TCRbeta repertoires from subjects exposed to, actively infected with, or recovered from COVID-19.

Paper-wide results and their limitations: The amount of clinical and demographic metadata varied by source and participant and was provided uncurated.

The immunoSEQ Assay, a bias-controlled multiplex PCR, was used to amplify TCRbeta CDR3 regions from genomic DNA. In the paper's pipeline: Within the assay, amplification of reference gene primers was used to estimate how many nucleated cells each sample contained. To quantify the absolute abundance of each unique TCRbeta CDR3 rearrangement, sequence reads were collapsed and filtered. For each sample, productive Simpson clonality was calculated by taking the square root of Simpson's diversity index across productive rearrangements. Held by TCRdb, this immuneACCESS table contains in-frame sequences only and omits some clones. Under half of the omission traces to an unresolved V gene where checked; the cause of the rest is unknown. D and trimming come from the DNA, and the V and J calls and clone size come from that table. In this sample the table shows tens of thousands of clones, 86% of which occur a single time. About 2.5% of the sample rests with the top ten.

The collaborating institutions used their own protocols to collect whole blood in K2EDTA tubes. Collaborator samples were shipped for TCRbeta analysis as frozen whole blood, isolated PBMCs, or DNA extracted from either sample type. About this clone itself: The antigen it binds to is not known. Base-call qualities are not available, and no considerably larger clone is one nucleotide away.

From the germline V gene, CDR1 is SGHNT and CDR2 is YENEEA. The CDR3 runs 15 amino acids, cysteine and phenylalanine included. Only CDR3 DNA is held: 45 bases, read in frame from base 1. V is shortened by 1 base, J by 0 bases, and the region joining them spans 7 bases. The chain was built from TRBV11-3 and TRBJ2-1; TRBD2 is perhaps the D gene, given 6 matching bases. The sequence was obtained from a man older than 75 with acute or convalescent COVID-19. Sequencing was done on a sample of peripheral blood. The encoded CDR3 is CASSLGGDSYNEQFF. Read as DNA, the sequence is TGTGCCAGCAGCTTAGGGGGGGACTCCTACAATGAGCAGTTCTTC. Outside the CDR3, residues come from the reference TRBV11-3 and TRBJ2-1 proteins, so the full variable domain is: EAGVVQSPRYKIIEKKQPVAFWCNPISGHNTLYWYLQNLGQGPELLIRYENEEAVDDSQLPKDRFSAERLKGVDSTLKIQPAELGDSAVYLCASSLGGDSYNEQFFGPGTRLTVL.